A selection of T cell receptor beta chains follows, all from one sample in a study of T cells in Graves' hyperthyroidism and ophthalmopathy. TCRdb reprocessed the multiplex PCR reads with MiXCR, giving one entry per CDR3 protein. This sample yields 300,000 to 450,000 distinct CDR3 sequences, of which about 14% are seen a single time; about 20% belongs to the top ten. The specimen was blood. These receptors all come from a woman in her twenties or thirties with Graves' ophthalmopathy. CDR3s include the opening cysteine and the closing phenylalanine or tryptophan. The D gene is left open where the match is weak. Clone sizes are given selectively: once, few, many, or a class where the clone is expanded.

J gene: TRBJ2-1
D gene: TRBD1
clone size: many
V gene: TRBV20-1
CDR3 DNA: TGCAGTGCTAGTGACAGGGGGAATGAGCAGTTCTTC
CDR3 protein: CSASDRGNEQFF

J gene: TRBJ2-7
D gene: .
clone size: many
V gene: TRBV6-2/TRBV6-3
CDR3 DNA: TGTGCCAGCAGTGAGGACGGAGCCTACGAGCAGTACTTC
CDR3 protein: CASSEDGAYEQYF

J gene: TRBJ1-5
D gene: .
clone size: many
V gene: TRBV12-5
CDR3 DNA: TGTGCTAGTGGTTCGACCACGTGGAGTCGCTATAGCAATCAGCCCCAGCATTTT
CDR3 protein: CASGSTTWSRYSNQPQHF

J gene: TRBJ1-2
D gene: .
clone size: few
V gene: TRBV6-1
CDR3 DNA: TGTGCCAGCCAGGACGGGACGGATTTAACACCTCTGATCCGGACATATGGCTACACCTTC
CDR3 protein: CASQDGTDLTPLIRTYGYTF

J gene: TRBJ2-5
D gene: .
clone size: .
V gene: TRBV11-2
CDR3 DNA: TGTGCCAGCAGCTTAGACCTGGGGGCCCAGTACTTC
CDR3 protein: CASSLDLGAQYF

J gene: TRBJ2-3
D gene: .
clone size: .
V gene: TRBV6-1
CDR3 DNA: TGTGCCAGCAGGCCCGGTGGCGGGGTAGCAGATACGCAGTATTTT
CDR3 protein: CASRPGGGVADTQYF

J gene: TRBJ1-2
D gene: .
clone size: many
V gene: TRBV28
CDR3 DNA: TGTGCCAGCAGTTTAAGTCCCGGACGTTATTATGGCTACACCTTC
CDR3 protein: CASSLSPGRYYGYTF

J gene: TRBJ2-5
D gene: TRBD2
clone size: many
V gene: TRBV6-6
CDR3 DNA: TGTGCCAGCAGTTACCAGGGGCGGGGGGTCGGAGAGACCCAGTACTTC
CDR3 protein: CASSYQGRGVGETQYF

J gene: TRBJ2-7
D gene: TRBD2
clone size: .
V gene: TRBV20-1
CDR3 DNA: TGCAGTGCTAGCATTATAGCGGGAGGTGCCGGGCAGTACTTC
CDR3 protein: CSASIIAGGAGQYF

J gene: TRBJ2-1
D gene: TRBD2
clone size: .
V gene: TRBV19
CDR3 DNA: TGTGCCAGTAGTATAGGAGGACTAGCGGGGGTTCCTCTGCCAACGAATGAGCAGTTCTTC
CDR3 protein: CASSIGGLAGVPLPTNEQFF

J gene: TRBJ2-1
D gene: .
clone size: many
V gene: TRBV12-3/TRBV12-4
CDR3 DNA: TGTGCCAGCAGACTTCGATGGTACAATGAGCAGTTCTTC
CDR3 protein: CASRLRWYNEQFF

J gene: TRBJ1-1
D gene: TRBD1
clone size: many
V gene: TRBV5-1
CDR3 DNA: TGCGCCAGCAGCAACCATTACAGGGGCACTGAAGCTTTCTTT
CDR3 protein: CASSNHYRGTEAFF

J gene: TRBJ2-7
D gene: .
clone size: many
V gene: TRBV27
CDR3 DNA: TGTGCCAGCAGTCCCACCGGCAGGCGTGAATACGAGCAGTACTTC
CDR3 protein: CASSPTGRREYEQYF

J gene: TRBJ2-7
D gene: TRBD1
clone size: many
V gene: TRBV20-1
CDR3 DNA: TGCAGTGCCAACCGGGACAGGGGAAACGAGCAGTACTTC
CDR3 protein: CSANRDRGNEQYF

J gene: TRBJ2-7
D gene: TRBD1
clone size: many
V gene: TRBV7-9
CDR3 DNA: TGTGCCAGCAGCTTAGCGGCCTTGGACAGGACCCATGTGCAGTACTTC
CDR3 protein: CASSLAALDRTHVQYF

J gene: TRBJ1-2
D gene: TRBD1
clone size: many
V gene: TRBV12-3/TRBV12-4
CDR3 DNA: TGTGCCAGCAGTTTCGTCCGGACAGGGGGTGGCTACACCTTC
CDR3 protein: CASSFVRTGGGYTF

J gene: TRBJ2-3
D gene: .
clone size: many
V gene: TRBV3-1
CDR3 DNA: TGTGCCAGCAGCCACGGAAGCACAGATACGCAGTATTTT
CDR3 protein: CASSHGSTDTQYF

J gene: TRBJ2-7
D gene: TRBD2
clone size: many
V gene: TRBV29-1
CDR3 DNA: TGCAGCGTTGAATGGCTAGCGGGGGAGTACGAGCAGTACTTC
CDR3 protein: CSVEWLAGEYEQYF

J gene: TRBJ2-1
D gene: .
clone size: many
V gene: TRBV6-1
CDR3 DNA: TGTGCCAGCAGTGAGATCTATCTGGACAATGAGCAGTTCTTC
CDR3 protein: CASSEIYLDNEQFF

J gene: TRBJ2-1
D gene: .
clone size: few
V gene: TRBV19
CDR3 DNA: TGTGCCAGTAGCCGAGGGGCTGGGGGCGGGGGTGGTTACAATGAGCAGTTCTTC
CDR3 protein: CASSRGAGGGGGYNEQFF

J gene: TRBJ2-5
D gene: TRBD1
clone size: .
V gene: TRBV20-1
CDR3 DNA: TGCAGTGCTGAAAGCGGGACAGGGGGTCGAGTGGGAGAGACCCAGTACTTC
CDR3 protein: CSAESGTGGRVGETQYF

J gene: TRBJ1-4
D gene: TRBD1
clone size: many
V gene: TRBV7-8
CDR3 DNA: TGTGCCAGCAGCTTACTGGGACAGGGGGCGATAGCTAATGAAAAACTGTTTTTT
CDR3 protein: CASSLLGQGAIANEKLFF

J gene: TRBJ2-7
D gene: TRBD1
clone size: many
V gene: TRBV18
CDR3 DNA: TGTGCCAGCTCACCCGGGACAGGGTATGCCTACGAGCAGTACTTC
CDR3 protein: CASSPGTGYAYEQYF

J gene: TRBJ1-3
D gene: .
clone size: few
V gene: TRBV6-1
CDR3 DNA: TGTGCCAGCAGTGAAGTCACAGGGCCCTCTGGAAACACCATATATTTT
CDR3 protein: CASSEVTGPSGNTIYF

J gene: TRBJ2-1
D gene: TRBD1
clone size: .
V gene: TRBV2
CDR3 DNA: TGTGCCAGCAGCGGGACAGGGGAGGTCAATGAGCAGTTCTTC
CDR3 protein: CASSGTGEVNEQFF

J gene: TRBJ1-1
D gene: .
clone size: many
V gene: TRBV6-1
CDR3 DNA: TGTGCCAGTGTACAGGGTGACGGCACTGAAGCTTTCTTT
CDR3 protein: CASVQGDGTEAFF

J gene: TRBJ1-2
D gene: TRBD1
clone size: many
V gene: TRBV5-6
CDR3 DNA: TGTGCCAGCAGCATACCGGGACAGGGAGATGGCTACACCTTC
CDR3 protein: CASSIPGQGDGYTF

J gene: TRBJ1-3
D gene: .
clone size: many
V gene: TRBV18
CDR3 DNA: TGTGCCAGCTCAAAAGCGGGAGACTCTGGAAACACCATATATTTT
CDR3 protein: CASSKAGDSGNTIYF

J gene: TRBJ2-7
D gene: TRBD1
clone size: many
V gene: TRBV5-1
CDR3 DNA: TGCGCCAGCAGCTTGGCCGGGACAGCCTACGAGCAGTACTTC
CDR3 protein: CASSLAGTAYEQYF

J gene: TRBJ2-1
D gene: TRBD2
clone size: many
V gene: TRBV7-8
CDR3 DNA: TGTGCCAGCAGCCACCCGAGAACGGGGGGGCGATCCTACAATGAGCAGTTCTTC
CDR3 protein: CASSHPRTGGRSYNEQFF

J gene: TRBJ1-3
D gene: TRBD1
clone size: .
V gene: TRBV6-9
CDR3 DNA: TGTGCCAGCAGTTACTGGGACAGGGGTGTCGGCGGAAACACCATATATTTT
CDR3 protein: CASSYWDRGVGGNTIYF

J gene: TRBJ2-1
D gene: TRBD1
clone size: many
V gene: TRBV6-2/TRBV6-3
CDR3 DNA: TGTGCCAGCAGCCACGACAGGGCTGCGGATGAGCAGTTCTTC
CDR3 protein: CASSHDRAADEQFF

J gene: TRBJ1-1
D gene: .
clone size: many
V gene: TRBV7-9
CDR3 DNA: TGTGCCAGCAGCTCACCTAACACTGAAGCTTTCTTT
CDR3 protein: CASSSPNTEAFF

J gene: TRBJ2-5
D gene: .
clone size: many
V gene: TRBV7-9
CDR3 DNA: TGTGCCAGCAGCTTAGAGTTTTACGGTTACAGCGGCCAAGAGACCCAGTACTTC
CDR3 protein: CASSLEFYGYSGQETQYF

J gene: TRBJ2-2
D gene: TRBD2
clone size: many
V gene: TRBV7-3
CDR3 DNA: TGTGCCAGCAGCTTAAGCCTAGCGGGGGATCCCGGGGAGCTGTTTTTT
CDR3 protein: CASSLSLAGDPGELFF

J gene: TRBJ2-5
D gene: .
clone size: few
V gene: TRBV20-1
CDR3 DNA: TGCAGTGCTAGACCGGGGGCTGGAAAAGAGACCCAGTACTTC
CDR3 protein: CSARPGAGKETQYF

J gene: TRBJ1-4
D gene: TRBD1
clone size: once
V gene: TRBV19
CDR3 DNA: TGTGCCAGTAGGGGCTCGGACAGGTTGAGTGAAAAACTGTTTTTT
CDR3 protein: CASRGSDRLSEKLFF

J gene: TRBJ1-3
D gene: .
clone size: many
V gene: TRBV18
CDR3 DNA: TGTGCCAGCTCACCATTGGGGGACTCTGGAAACACCATATATTTT
CDR3 protein: CASSPLGDSGNTIYF

J gene: TRBJ1-2
D gene: .
clone size: many
V gene: TRBV6-2/TRBV6-3
CDR3 DNA: TGTGCCAGCGCGCGGTCGGAGGAGAGTGGCTACACCTTC
CDR3 protein: CASARSEESGYTF

J gene: TRBJ2-7
D gene: TRBD1
clone size: many
V gene: TRBV30
CDR3 DNA: TGTGCCTGGAAGAGAGGGGGCGCTTTTGAAGAGCAGTACTTC
CDR3 protein: CAWKRGGAFEEQYF

J gene: TRBJ2-6
D gene: .
clone size: few
V gene: TRBV6-2/TRBV6-3
CDR3 DNA: TGTGCCAGCAGTTACTCGACTCTCTCGGGGGCCAACGTCCTGACTTTC
CDR3 protein: CASSYSTLSGANVLTF

J gene: TRBJ2-7
D gene: TRBD1
clone size: many
V gene: TRBV10-3
CDR3 DNA: TGTGCCATCAGCGAGACAGGGGGCAGAGAGCAGTACTTC
CDR3 protein: CAISETGGREQYF

J gene: TRBJ2-2
D gene: .
clone size: .
V gene: TRBV5-8
CDR3 DNA: TGTGCCAGCAGCTTGGTCCCAGGGATAGGGGAACTGTTTTTT
CDR3 protein: CASSLVPGIGELFF